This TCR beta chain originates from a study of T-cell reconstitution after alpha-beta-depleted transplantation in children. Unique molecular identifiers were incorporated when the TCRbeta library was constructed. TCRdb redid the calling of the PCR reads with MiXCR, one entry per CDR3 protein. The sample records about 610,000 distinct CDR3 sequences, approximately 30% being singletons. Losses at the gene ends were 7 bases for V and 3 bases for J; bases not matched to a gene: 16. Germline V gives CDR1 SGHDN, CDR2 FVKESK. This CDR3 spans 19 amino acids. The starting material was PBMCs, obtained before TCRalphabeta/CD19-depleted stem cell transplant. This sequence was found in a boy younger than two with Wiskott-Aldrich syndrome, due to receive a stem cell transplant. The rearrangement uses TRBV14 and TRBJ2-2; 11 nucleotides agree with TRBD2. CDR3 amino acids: CASTDRAELAGAYTGELFF. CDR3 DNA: TGTGCCAGCACCGACAGGGCGGAACTAGCGGGAGCTTACACCGGGGAGCTGTTTTTT.